This T cell receptor beta chain was profiled in a study of metastatic and nonmetastatic thyroid tumors. For the study at large: Repertoires of blood and of tissue (tumor or nodule) from malignant and benign thyroid patients were compared.

The junction had 5 bases not matched to a gene; V was cut back by 2 bases and J by 2 bases. There are 18 residues in the CDR3. Germline CDR1 MNHNS, CDR2 SASEGT. How the authors handled the data: Across clinicopathological groups, CDR3 differences served as the basis for building a distant-metastasis classifier for papillary thyroid cancer. Through MiXCR, TCRdb re-clonotyped the PCR reads. The V and J calls shown here were made by TCRdb, not taken from the authors' results. This table has 50,000 to 60,000 clones, approximately 17% appearing once. This clone has at least ten counts. The sample has other DNA sequences that encode this CDR3 too. Thyroid surgery had not been preceded by any treatment in any patient.

The sample comprised blood. This TCR was sampled from a female donor with papillary thyroid cancer or a benign thyroid nodule (not recorded which). Some clones in this sample may be carry-over from other donors' samples. V is TRBV6-1 and J is TRBJ2-3, with 15 bases identical to TRBD2. Here the CDR3 reads CASSERRTSGRVTDTQYF. The CDR3 bases are TGTGCCAGCAGTGAACGGCGGACTAGCGGGAGGGTCACAGATACGCAGTATTTT.